The sequence of this T cell receptor beta chain was determined in a study of T cells in Graves' hyperthyroidism and ophthalmopathy. Background on the study: Blood was drawn when the patient was first diagnosed and still untreated. Study results and limitations: Median prediction lead before ophthalmopathy onset was six to eight months with the model.

Under 3 months was the duration of disease in ophthalmopathy patients, who also had a Clinical Activity Score of at least 3 and a NOSPECS grade of at least 4. Uncontrolled infection, other autoimmune disease, pregnancy or lactation led to exclusion. Details on this clonotype: Its antigen is not known. Its ends do not fully match the called genes, so a read error is possible.

Amplified TCR beta CDR3 regions came from RNA transcripts. Carried out on the TCR CDR3, a first-round RT-PCR used the HTBI primer set. MiXCR, applied by TCRdb to the multiplex PCR reads, yields one record per CDR3 protein. The sample has about 610,000 distinct CDR3 sequences; about 14% are singletons. This CDR3 region has 12 residues. Germline CDR1 reads MNHGY; CDR2 reads SVAAGI. The V and J genes are TRBV6-9 and TRBJ1-2, with 7 bases identical to TRBD1. Sequences were obtained from blood. The sequence was collected from a woman in her forties with Graves' ophthalmopathy. The DNA of the CDR3 is TGTACCAGCAGCACAGGGGTACGCGGCTACACCTTC. Translated, it gives CTSSTGVRGYTF.